A single sample is the source of the 23 T cell receptor beta chains below, sequenced in a study of siplizumab effects on memory and regulatory T cells. The assay was immunoSEQ multiplex PCR, and TCRdb's table has in-frame clones only and misses some. Among around 100,000 clones listed, 94% were seen once. The sequenced sample was non-Treg CD4+ T cells sorted from blood. The source of these receptors is a human donor in good health.

V is TRBV19 and J is TRBJ1-5; perhaps TRBD1 as D (6 bases). Trimming pared 5 bases from V and 6 bases from J, leaving 14 bases between. This CDR3 spans 14 amino acids. CDR1 is LNHDA and CDR2 is SQIVND in the germline V gene (reference sequence). The CDR3 region is CASSSDSIGQPQHF. DNA of the CDR3: TGTGCCAGTAGTTCGGACAGCATTGGTCAGCCCCAGCATTTT.

The chain uses TRBV19 and TRBJ1-2; D is unclear. The V gene's germline CDR1 is LNHDA and CDR2 SQIVND (reference sequence). The V gene lost 5 bases and the J gene lost 10 bases, with 14 bases spanning the gap. The CDR3 has 12 residues. CDR3 sequence: CASSLNSRHYTF. The CDR3 region has the DNA TGTGCCAGTAGTCTTAATTCTCGGCACTACACCTTC.

CDR3 in amino acids: CASSQDAYTEAFF. For the CDR3, the DNA is TGCGCCAGCAGCCAAGATGCATACACTGAAGCTTTCTTT. The rearrangement uses TRBV4-3 and TRBJ1-1, with D uncertain. V was cut by 0 bases and J by 3 bases, with 5 bases left in between. The CDR3 has 13 residues. Germline lookup yields CDR1 LGHNA and CDR2 YSLEER.

This rearrangement joins TRBV10-2 to TRBJ1-2; D is uncertain. This CDR3 comprises 12 residues. Germline values: CDR1 WSHSY, CDR2 SAAADI. Deletions cut 4 bases from V and 7 bases from J, with 10 bases between. CDR3 sequence: CASSVEMGGYTF. The CDR3 DNA reads as TGCGCCAGCAGTGTGGAAATGGGTGGCTACACCTTC.

The sample holds one count of this clone. The chain uses TRBV9 and TRBJ1-6; D may be TRBD1 (5 bases). CDR1 SGDLS and CDR2 YYNGEE come from the germline V gene. The CDR3 sequence is 14 residues long. V gave up 4 bases and J gave up 7 bases, with 12 bases separating them. This chain's CDR3 is CASSLRGGNSPLHF. CDR3 nucleotide sequence: TGTGCCAGCAGCCTGAGGGGTGGGAATTCACCCCTCCACTTT.

This clone appeared once. The genes are TRBV5-8 and TRBJ1-1; D unresolved. The CDR3 spans 15 residues. Germline V gene data show CDR1 as SGHTS and CDR2 as YDEGEE. V gave up 1 base and J gave up 2 bases, with 12 bases separating them. The CDR3 loop is CASSLLSTANTEAFF. The CDR3 coding sequence is TGTGCCAGCAGCTTGTTAAGTACAGCCAACACTGAAGCTTTCTTT.

The chain combines TRBV13 with TRBJ2-1; D may be TRBD1 (5 bases). V was pared by 5 bases and J by 3 bases, with 11 bases between. Germline CDR1 PRHDT, CDR2 FYEKMQ (reference sequence). This CDR3 comprises 14 residues. CDR3 DNA sequence: TGTGCCAGCAGCACACGGACAAGCTACAATGAGCAGTTCTTC. It is translated as CASSTRTSYNEQFF.

The rearrangement uses TRBV30 and TRBJ2-7, with 9 bases aligning to TRBD1. The germline CDR1 and CDR2 sequences are GTSNPN and SVGIG (reference sequence). Trimming at V came to 2 bases and at J to 5 bases, leaving 7 bases not matched to a gene. This CDR3 contains 14 residues. The CDR3 sequence: CAWSPGTGSNEQYF. In nucleotides, the CDR3 is TGTGCCTGGAGTCCCGGGACAGGGAGCAACGAGCAGTACTTC.

The chain combines TRBV7-3 with TRBJ2-3; D possibly uses TRBD1 or TRBD2 (6 bases each). The V gene's germline CDR1 is SGHTA and CDR2 FQGTGA. The CDR3 extends over 15 amino acids. V was pared by 5 bases and J by 2 bases, with 14 bases between. As DNA, the CDR3 is TGTGCCAGCAGCCCAAGGGGGGCTGACACAGATACGCAGTATTTT. Its translation is CASSPRGADTDTQYF.

DNA of the CDR3: TGTGCCAGCCGACGGAACACTGAAGCTTTCTTT. Translation: CASRRNTEAFF. The chain employs TRBV6-1 and TRBJ1-1, with D unclear. Germline CDR1 and CDR2: MNHNS and SASEGT. With 8 bases removed from V and 1 base from J, the gap between germline ends came to 5 bases. The CDR3 covers 11 residues.

The genes are TRBV5-1 and TRBJ2-5, with 8 nucleotides matching TRBD1. Trimming at V came to 3 bases and at J to 4 bases, leaving 2 bases not matched to a gene. The germline gives CDR1 SGHRS, CDR2 YFSETQ. The CDR3 has 13 amino acids. DNA for the CDR3: TGCGCCAGCAGCTCCGGACAGGGAGAGACCCAGTACTTC. This encodes CASSSGQGETQYF. Full variable domain (rest looked up from reference TRBV5-1 and TRBJ2-5): KAGVTQTPRYLIKTRGQQVTLSCSPISGHRSVSWYQQTPGQGLQFLFEYFSETQRNKGNFPGRFSGRQFSNSRSEMNVSTLELGDSALYLCASSSGQGETQYFGPGTRLLVL.

The chain uses TRBV5-5 and TRBJ2-7; no firm D call. This CDR3 region has 12 residues. Germline values: CDR1 SGHKS, CDR2 YYEKEE (reference sequence). V gave up 2 bases and J gave up 5 bases, with 8 bases separating them. In nucleotides, the CDR3 is TGTGCCAGCAGCTTTTCTAGTAACGAGCAGTACTTC. Its protein product is CASSFSSNEQYF.

The chain carries TRBV5-1 and TRBJ2-7; D ambiguous. The CDR3 totals 15 residues. The germline V gene has CDR1 SGHRS and CDR2 YFSETQ. V gave up 5 bases and J gave up 2 bases, with 17 bases separating them. The CDR3 here is CASSLHTLGAYEQYF. The CDR3 bases are TGCGCCAGCAGTTTGCACACCCTTGGTGCCTACGAGCAGTACTTC.

This clone was observed once. This rearrangement joins TRBV6-5 to TRBJ2-1, with unresolved D. Trimming left V 8 bases short and J 5 bases short, with 4 bases between. Germline CDR1 reads MNHEY; CDR2 reads SVGAGI. The CDR3 is made up of 10 amino acids. This CDR3 reads CASGNNEQFF. The DNA of the CDR3 is TGTGCCAGCGGAAACAATGAGCAGTTCTTC.

The V call is TRBV5-5, the J call TRBJ2-2; 11 bases map to TRBD1. This CDR3 contains 15 residues. From germline, CDR1 is SGHKS and CDR2 YYEKEE (reference sequence). V shed 4 bases, J shed 6 bases, and the junction held 5 bases outside the gene matches. The CDR3 DNA sequence: TGTGCCAGCAGCCCTTGGGACAGGGGGTCCGGGGAGCTGTTTTTT. This translates into CASSPWDRGSGELFF.

The chain combines TRBV7-6 with TRBJ2-7; D might be TRBD1 or TRBD2, each matching 5 bases. The germline V gene encodes CDR1 SGHVS and CDR2 FNYEAQ. The V and J ends lost 5 bases and 2 bases respectively, with 16 bases between them. The length of the CDR3 is 15 residues. The CDR3 bases are TGTGCCAGCAGCGTGGAGGACGGACAACCCTACGAGCAGTACTTC. Its protein is CASSVEDGQPYEQYF.

This clone is a singleton in its sample. The V gene is TRBV7-9, the J gene TRBJ2-3, with TRBD2 matching over 13 bases. Trimming took 0 bases from V and 1 from J; bases not matched to a gene: 1. The CDR3 length is 17 residues. CDR1 is SEHNR, CDR2 FQNEAQ, per germline (reference sequence). Here the CDR3 DNA reads TGTGCCAGCAGCTTAGCCGGGACTAGCGGGGGCACAGATACGCAGTATTTT. Encoded protein: CASSLAGTSGGTDTQYF.

The chain uses TRBV5-4 and TRBJ2-1; TRBD1 matches 7 bases. The length of the CDR3 is 15 residues. The germline CDR1 and CDR2 sequences are SGHNT and YYREEE (reference sequence). With 7 bases clipped from V and 0 bases from J, the junction kept 7 bases outside the gene matches. The CDR3 sequence is CASATGTVSYNEQFF. In nucleotides, the CDR3 is TGTGCCAGCGCGACCGGGACAGTCTCCTACAATGAGCAGTTCTTC.

The rearrangement uses TRBV5-1 and TRBJ1-2, with 7 bases fitting TRBD1. Trimming removed 5 bases from V and 2 bases from J; junction bases left unmatched: 6. There are 14 residues in the CDR3. CDR1 and CDR2 (germline): SGHRS, YFSETQ. The CDR3 nucleotides are TGCGCCAGCAGGGACGGACAGGCCAACTATGGCTACACCTTC. It is translated as CASRDGQANYGYTF.

V is TRBV11-2 and J is TRBJ2-1; a possible D gene is TRBD2 (6 bases). Trimming removed 4 bases from V and 6 bases from J, with 22 bases in between. The CDR3 consists of 17 residues. Germline assignment: CDR1 SGHAT and CDR2 FQNNGV. The CDR3, as DNA: TGTGCCAGCAGCTATCTTACCGGGAGACCAGGAGGCAATGAGCAGTTCTTC. Encoded protein: CASSYLTGRPGGNEQFF.

The rearrangement joins TRBV6-1 to TRBJ1-3, with 9 positions matching TRBD1. Losses at the gene ends were 4 bases for V and 4 bases for J; bases not matched to a gene: 5. The CDR3 has 15 residues. The germline gives CDR1 MNHNS, CDR2 SASEGT. CDR3 sequence (DNA): TGTGCCAGCAGTGTCCTTGGACAGGGGGGAAACACCATATATTTT. Protein sequence: CASSVLGQGGNTIYF.

The table lists this clone with a count of one. The rearrangement joins TRBV6-1 to TRBJ1-5; no firm D call. There are 14 residues in the CDR3. V gave up 2 bases and J gave up 9 bases, with 14 bases separating them. The germline gives CDR1 MNHNS, CDR2 SASEGT. In nucleotides, the CDR3 is TGTGCCAGCAGTGAAAACTCGGGATTCTCGCCCCAGCATTTT. This codes for CASSENSGFSPQHF.

V gene TRBV18 combines with J gene TRBJ2-7; 10 bases agree with TRBD2. CDR1 is KGHSH, CDR2 LQKENI, per germline. The CDR3 sequence is 15 residues long. With V trimmed by 0 bases and J by 4 bases, 3 bases remained unmatched. The DNA of the CDR3 is TGTGCCAGCTCACCACCAGCGGGGGGGCCATACGAGCAGTACTTC. Translating gives CASSPPAGGPYEQYF.